Below are 17 T cell receptor beta chains sequenced from a single sample in a study of T-cell reconstitution after alpha-beta-depleted transplantation in children listed by TCRdb under 2016. What the treatment or condition label conveys for this sample: allogeneic hematopoietic cell transplantation with graft depleted of TCRalphabeta T cells and CD19 B cells. The library was generated by PCR. Sequenced using an Illumina HiSeq 2500. Molecular barcoding was employed in the preparation of TCR libraries, with unique molecular identifiers being used to normalize TCRbeta repertoire quantification. TCRdb passed the public sequencing reads through fastp at Q25 and MiXCR, retaining productive beta sequences. For every CDR3 protein sequence, its rows merge into one entry that carries the most common genes and DNA. In all, the sample holds hundreds of thousands of distinct CDR3 sequences, and 20% to 25% of those were seen once. The top ten clones comprise roughly 14% of the sample.

Here the sequenced sample was PBMCs, mostly from graft donor cells, taken 360 days after TCRalphabeta/CD19-depleted stem cell transplant. Receptors were obtained from a boy in the first two years of life who had a stem cell transplant for acute myeloid leukemia, so the T cells may come from the graft donor.

This clonotype was counted between two and nine times. The chain couples TRBV11-2 to TRBJ2-5; perhaps TRBD1 as D (5 bases). Trimming took 1 base from V and 10 from J, leaving 13 bases between them. This CDR3 is built from 13 residues. Germline V gene sequence: CDR1 SGHAT, CDR2 FQNNGV. The CDR3 DNA reads as TGTGCCAGCAGCTTAGGAAGGTGGGGCGGCCAGTACTTC. Its protein product is CASSLGRWGGQYF.

This clonotype was recorded a few times. The chain links TRBV12-3 or TRBV12-4 to TRBJ2-1; the D gene is possibly TRBD1 (5 bases). V lost 8 bases, J lost 6 bases, and 8 bases lay in between. This CDR3 is built from 11 residues. The CDR3 nucleotides read TGTGCCAGCCTGGGGCTCAATGAGCAGTTCTTC. It encodes CASLGLNEQFF.

This clonotype was seen at least ten times. V usage is TRBV29-1 and J usage is TRBJ2-3; 16 bases map to TRBD2. The CDR3 has 18 residues. Looked up from germline, CDR1 is SQVTM and CDR2 is ANQGSEA. Trimming cost V 6 bases and J 2 bases; bases outside gene matches: 11. This CDR3 is CSVGGLAGGRGNTDTQYF. For the CDR3, the DNA is TGCAGCGTCGGGGGACTAGCGGGGGGGCGCGGAAACACAGATACGCAGTATTTT.

This chain connects TRBV2 to TRBJ2-5; 12 nucleotides agree with TRBD2. V was pared by 10 bases and J by 5 bases, with 8 bases of the junction left unmatched. Germline loops: CDR1 SNHLY, CDR2 FYNNEI. The CDR3 sequence is 14 residues long. CDR3 sequence: CANLRLAGVETQYF. The CDR3 DNA is TGTGCCAACCTAAGACTAGCGGGGGTGGAGACCCAGTACTTC.

This clonotype was detected a few times. The chain uses TRBV20-1 and TRBJ2-7; D is perhaps TRBD1 (6 bases). This CDR3 region has 12 residues. Germline CDR1 reads DFQATT; CDR2 reads SNEGSKA (reference sequence). V was shortened by 0 bases and J by 6 bases, with 9 bases between the two germline ends. As DNA, the CDR3 is TGCAGTGCTAGAGACAGGGGCCGCGAGCAGTACTTC. The encoded protein is CSARDRGREQYF.

Many counts were recorded for this clonotype. The chain is built from TRBV12-3 or TRBV12-4 and TRBJ1-1; D not certain. This CDR3 spans 14 amino acids. The V end lost 4 bases, the J end lost 1 base, and 10 bases lay between the germline ends. CDR3 bases: TGTGCCAGCAGTTCGGGCCTTTGGAACACTGAAGCTTTCTTT. It yields the protein CASSSGLWNTEAFF.

Only a few counts were recorded for this clonotype. V and J are TRBV20-1 and TRBJ2-5; 14 bases are a match to TRBD2. This CDR3 has 17 residues. Per the germline V gene, CDR1 is DFQATT and CDR2 is SNEGSKA (reference sequence). The ends lost 6 bases at V and 2 bases at J; junction bases unmatched: 11. CDR3 nucleotide sequence: TGCAGTGCAAGTTCGGGACTAGCGGGGGTCTTACAAGAGACCCAGTACTTC. Protein product: CSASSGLAGVLQETQYF.

A few counts support this clonotype. The V gene is TRBV30, the J gene TRBJ2-7; 11 nucleotides align to TRBD2. The ends lost 0 bases at V and 7 bases at J; junction bases unmatched: 5. Germline CDR1 reads GTSNPN; CDR2 reads SVGIG (reference sequence). This CDR3 region has 14 residues. CDR3 DNA: TGTGCCTGGAGTGTGATAGCGGGGGGGCAGGAGCAGTACTTC. Translated: CAWSVIAGGQEQYF.

This clonotype was picked up many times. The rearrangement uses TRBV24-1 and TRBJ2-1, with D unclear. The V gene's germline CDR1 is KGHDR and CDR2 SFDVKD. V gave up 0 bases and J gave up 4 bases, with 3 bases separating them. The length of the CDR3 is 13 residues. The CDR3 DNA sequence: TGTGCCACCAGTGATTTGTGGTACAATGAGCAGTTCTTC. Translated, it gives CATSDLWYNEQFF.

CDR3 residues: CASRVANSPLHF. CDR3 DNA: TGTGCCAGCAGGGTCGCGAATTCACCCCTCCACTTT. V gene TRBV6-5 combines with J gene TRBJ1-6; D remains unclear. Germline V gene lookup returns CDR1 MNHEY and CDR2 SVGAGI. The V and J ends lost 6 bases and 7 bases respectively, with 7 bases between them. This CDR3 has 12 residues.

J is TRBJ2-2 and V is TRBV12-3 or TRBV12-4, with D unresolved. The CDR3 consists of 16 residues. V shed 0 bases and J shed 1 base, with 9 bases lying between them. This CDR3 reads CASSLAARKNTGELFF. For the CDR3, the DNA is TGTGCCAGCAGTTTAGCAGCGCGTAAGAACACCGGGGAGCTGTTTTTT.

This clonotype appeared a few times. The J gene is TRBJ2-1, the V gene TRBV20-1, with TRBD2 identical over 8 bases. The CDR3 contains 14 residues. The J segment lost 2 bases and the V segment lost 2 bases, leaving 2 bases of the junction unmatched. The germline gives CDR1 DFQATT, CDR2 SNEGSKA (reference sequence). CDR3 DNA: TGCAGTGCTAGACTCGGGGGGGCCTACAATGAGCAGTTCTTC. Its protein product is CSARLGGAYNEQFF.

The J gene is TRBJ2-1, the V gene TRBV5-1, with 7 bases that match TRBD2. Per the germline V gene, CDR1 is SGHRS and CDR2 is YFSETQ. This CDR3 contains 13 residues. J gave up 5 bases and V 3 bases, and 2 bases lay outside the gene matches. CDR3 DNA sequence: TGCGCCAGCAGCTGGGGGGGTGACAATGAGCAGTTCTTC. This codes for CASSWGGDNEQFF. The full variable domain, in which reference TRBV5-1 and TRBJ2-1 provide the parts outside the CDR3, is KAGVTQTPRYLIKTRGQQVTLSCSPISGHRSVSWYQQTPGQGLQFLFEYFSETQRNKGNFPGRFSGRQFSNSRSEMNVSTLELGDSALYLCASSWGGDNEQFFGPGTRLTVL.

The V and J genes are TRBV6-5 and TRBJ2-1; tentatively, D is TRBD1 (6 bases). V dropped 2 bases and J dropped 4 bases, with 9 bases sitting between them. The CDR3 loop spans 14 amino acids. Germline values: CDR1 MNHEY, CDR2 SVGAGI. The CDR3 protein is CASSYRTVYNEQFF. The CDR3 region has the DNA TGTGCCAGCAGTTACCGGACAGTTTACAATGAGCAGTTCTTC.

This clonotype was recorded at least ten times. The rearrangement joins TRBV29-1 to TRBJ2-1; D gene ambiguous. CDR3 length equals 12 residues. Per germline, CDR1 SQVTM and CDR2 ANQGSEA. V was pared by 3 bases and J by 3 bases, with 6 bases between. CDR3 DNA sequence: TGCAGCGTTGAGAATAGCTACAATGAGCAGTTCTTC. Translation gives CSVENSYNEQFF.

This clonotype appeared many times. The chain couples TRBV27 to TRBJ2-3, with D possibly being TRBD1 (6 bases). CDR1 is MNHEY and CDR2 is SMNVEV in the germline V gene (reference sequence). The CDR3 has 15 amino acids. Trimming took 2 bases from V and 4 from J, leaving 13 bases between them. CDR3 sequence (DNA): TGTGCCAGCAGTTTACTCCAGGGGCGTGCAGATACGCAGTATTTT. Residues: CASSLLQGRADTQYF.

This chain links TRBV5-1 with TRBJ1-1; 10 bases match TRBD1. The CDR3 contains 16 residues. Germline CDR1 reads SGHRS; CDR2 reads YFSETQ. Germline trimming cut 4 bases from V and 1 base from J; bases unmatched to any gene: 7. The CDR3 nucleotides are TGCGCCAGCAGCCGACAGGGGGCCGGGAGGAACACTGAAGCTTTCTTT. It specifies CASSRQGAGRNTEAFF.